This record looks at one TCR beta chain sequence and its context. The target antigen is unknown. The sample, about 9.7 milliliters of peripheral blood, was drawn from each donor. The V gene's germline CDR1 is WSHSY and CDR2 SAAADI. Trimming stripped 5 bases from V and 9 bases from J, with 22 bases between. This CDR3 is 15 amino acids long. These data belong to a study of blood T cells in healthy people across ages. Study-level results: TCR beta diversity was tightly associated with the proportion of naive T cells.

A J-beta primer mix and a sample-barcoded 5' primer were used in a second PCR of about 7 to 12 cycles. Tags on each cDNA molecule came from a template-switch adaptor with 12 random nucleotides. From the 5' RACE reads, TCRdb called clonotypes with MiXCR, one entry per CDR3 protein. This sample carries about a million distinct CDR3 sequences, roughly two fifths of them seen once, and the ten largest clones take around 13%. The V gene is TRBV10-2, the J gene TRBJ1-2; D is undetermined. Source material: blood. The sequence derives from a man aged 18 to 30 in good health. CDR3 loop: CASSPSSDSFPSYTF. In nucleotides, the CDR3 is TGCGCCAGCAGTCCCTCTTCAGACTCGTTCCCCAGCTACACCTTC.